These T cell receptor beta chains were read from a single sample in a study of T-cell memory formation after mild COVID-19. TCRdb called the 5' RACE reads again in MiXCR, with one record for every CDR3 protein. Here the sample spans 200,000 or so distinct CDR3 sequences, 15% to 20% being singletons. What was sequenced was PBMCs or a T cell subset sorted from them (not recorded which). The receptors shown here come from an adult woman who had mild COVID-19 (a few samples of this study predate the infection). Cell type and time point are not known. Both conserved end residues are part of each CDR3. The order of the fields is D gene, V gene, J gene, clone size, CDR3 DNA, CDR3 protein. The D gene is left open where the match is weak. Rows give clone size only sometimes, using once, few, many, or a class for an expanded clone.

>.|TRBV27|TRBJ1-5|.
TGTGCCAGCAGTTCCCTTCCCCAGAGGGGCATATCGTATAGCAATCAGCCCCAGCATTTT
CASSSLPQRGISYSNQPQHF
>.|TRBV20-1|TRBJ2-7|few
TGCAGTGCTAGATCATGGGGCTCCTACGAGCAGTACTTC
CSARSWGSYEQYF
>.|TRBV6-6|TRBJ2-1|few
TGTGCCAGCAGTGCCGCTGGGGCATTGAATGAGCAGTTCTTC
CASSAAGALNEQFF
>.|TRBV7-9|TRBJ1-2|.
TGTGCCAGCAGGAGTGAGAGTCGAGGCTACACCTTC
CASRSESRGYTF
>.|TRBV15|TRBJ2-2|.
TGTGCCACCAGCAGAGATCGAGGCACCGGGGAGCTGTTTTTT
CATSRDRGTGELFF
>.|TRBV18|TRBJ1-2|.
TGTGCCAGCTCACCACCCGGGCCGCCCCAGAAGGGCTACACCTTC
CASSPPGPPQKGYTF
>TRBD2|TRBV5-4|TRBJ2-7|few
TGTGCCAGCAGCCCTGGCCAGGAGCGGGGGGCGCCTTACGAGCAGTACTTC
CASSPGQERGAPYEQYF
>.|TRBV21-1|TRBJ2-3|.
TGTGCCAGCAGCAAGAGGACGCAGTATTTT
CASSKRTQYF
>.|TRBV12-3/TRBV12-4|TRBJ2-7|.
TGTGCCAGCAGAAACAGGGCCGAGCAGTACTTC
CASRNRAEQYF
>TRBD2|TRBV5-1|TRBJ2-7|many
TGCGCCAGCAGCTTGAGCCTAGCGGGATCCTACGAGCAGTACTTC
CASSLSLAGSYEQYF
>.|TRBV6-5|TRBJ1-3|few
TGTGCCAGCAGGCGAACGGGCTCTCCAACCTCCGGGAACACCATATATTTT
CASRRTGSPTSGNTIYF
>.|TRBV5-1|TRBJ2-1|.
TGCGCCAGCAGCTTGGGACAGCCAGTCAATGAGCAGTTCTTC
CASSLGQPVNEQFF
>.|TRBV12-3/TRBV12-4|TRBJ1-1|few
TGTGCCAGCAGTTTAGGTCGTCCGCCTGAAGCTTTCTTT
CASSLGRPPEAFF
>.|TRBV27|TRBJ2-1|many
TGTGCCAGCAGTTTAGAGAAGTGGGGCCATTTCTTC
CASSLEKWGHFF
>TRBD2|TRBV12-3/TRBV12-4|TRBJ2-5|few
TGTGCCAGCAAACGGGAGGGGGGCCGGGAGACCCAGTACTTC
CASKREGGRETQYF